These T cell receptor beta chains were read from a single sample in a study of T cells after yellow fever vaccination. TCRdb ran MiXCR on the 5' RACE reads and lists one entry per CDR3 protein. The repertoire holds hundreds of thousands of distinct CDR3 sequences, with about 14% as singletons. The specimen was PBMCs, collected on the day of the yellow fever booster vaccination. The receptors shown here come from a man aged 30 to 45 who received the YFV17D yellow fever vaccine. CDR3s include the opening cysteine and the closing phenylalanine or tryptophan. Each record gives: V gene, J gene, CDR3 protein.

v_call: TRBV19
j_call: TRBJ2-5
cdr3_aa: CASSINREETQYF

v_call: TRBV4-3
j_call: TRBJ2-7
cdr3_aa: CASSPGTGTYEQYF

v_call: TRBV5-1
j_call: TRBJ2-3
cdr3_aa: CASSWHGPTMEQYF

v_call: TRBV2
j_call: TRBJ2-7
cdr3_aa: CASSEGTGRFYEQYF

v_call: TRBV12-3/TRBV12-4
j_call: TRBJ2-7
cdr3_aa: CASSAPPGLAGGPAYEQYF

v_call: TRBV12-3/TRBV12-4
j_call: TRBJ2-1
cdr3_aa: CASTLGPDEQFF

v_call: TRBV19
j_call: TRBJ1-5
cdr3_aa: CASATGGYSNQPQHF

v_call: TRBV5-1
j_call: TRBJ2-1
cdr3_aa: CASSFGQGSNEQFF

v_call: TRBV4-1
j_call: TRBJ2-3
cdr3_aa: CASSQVGGLGTDTQYF

v_call: TRBV23-1
j_call: TRBJ2-1
cdr3_aa: CATPRTSGRWAHEQFF

v_call: TRBV29-1
j_call: TRBJ1-2
cdr3_aa: CSVPGGGGYTF

v_call: TRBV30
j_call: TRBJ1-4
cdr3_aa: CAWSMTGGPNEKLFF

v_call: TRBV20-1
j_call: TRBJ1-5
cdr3_aa: CSALDRSSNQPQHF

v_call: TRBV24-1
j_call: TRBJ2-3
cdr3_aa: CATSESGADTQYF

v_call: TRBV19
j_call: TRBJ1-1
cdr3_aa: CASSEQKNTEAFF

v_call: TRBV12-3/TRBV12-4
j_call: TRBJ2-1
cdr3_aa: CASRDRREQFF

v_call: TRBV5-1
j_call: TRBJ2-7
cdr3_aa: CASSTGTGSSYEQYF

v_call: TRBV20-1
j_call: TRBJ2-3
cdr3_aa: CSANLVPGLAGGPTDTQYF

v_call: TRBV20-1
j_call: TRBJ2-7
cdr3_aa: CSARGDRVSYEQYF

v_call: TRBV12-3/TRBV12-4
j_call: TRBJ2-1
cdr3_aa: CASSFASQGNEQFF

v_call: TRBV7-2
j_call: TRBJ2-5
cdr3_aa: CASSLIHGRFETQYF

v_call: TRBV12-3/TRBV12-4
j_call: TRBJ2-7
cdr3_aa: CASSLLVYEQYF

v_call: TRBV4-2
j_call: TRBJ2-1
cdr3_aa: CASSQDGGGYNEQFF

v_call: TRBV4-1
j_call: TRBJ2-1
cdr3_aa: CASSQSWVNYNEQFF

v_call: TRBV5-1
j_call: TRBJ1-1
cdr3_aa: CASSLTTGPGNTEAFF

v_call: TRBV18
j_call: TRBJ2-1
cdr3_aa: CASSPSTGSSVEQFF

v_call: TRBV4-2
j_call: TRBJ2-1
cdr3_aa: CASSPLLAGEDNEQFF

v_call: TRBV7-6
j_call: TRBJ1-3
cdr3_aa: CASSLEIGEDTIYF

v_call: TRBV10-2
j_call: TRBJ2-7
cdr3_aa: CACQASENEQYF

v_call: TRBV7-2
j_call: TRBJ1-2
cdr3_aa: CASSQARYGYTF

v_call: TRBV9
j_call: TRBJ2-7
cdr3_aa: CASSPEGTSSYEQYF

v_call: TRBV7-9
j_call: TRBJ2-5
cdr3_aa: CASRNLGGQETQYF

v_call: TRBV28
j_call: TRBJ2-1
cdr3_aa: CASNAGTTYNERFF

v_call: TRBV5-1
j_call: TRBJ2-1
cdr3_aa: CASSLEGQNYNEQFF

v_call: TRBV30
j_call: TRBJ2-7
cdr3_aa: CAWSYQGALSEQYF

v_call: TRBV15
j_call: TRBJ2-2
cdr3_aa: CATSRLQGIRDTGELFF

v_call: TRBV9
j_call: TRBJ2-6
cdr3_aa: CASSSHPTGGSGANVLTF

v_call: TRBV18
j_call: TRBJ2-1
cdr3_aa: CASSPGIRNNEQFF

v_call: TRBV9
j_call: TRBJ2-2
cdr3_aa: CASSVEGGQGHTGELFF